These 16 T cell receptor beta chains share one sample of origin, sequenced in a study of OX40 agonist ivuxolimab in advanced cancers. The repertoire was sequenced with immunoSEQ multiplex PCR; TCRdb's copy has only in-frame clones and lacks some. Counted here are around 87,000 clones, 90% to 95% occurring once; the ten biggest clones make up about 2.6%. The sample consisted of CD4+ or CD8+ T cells sorted from blood, taken in a trial of the OX40 agonist ivuxolimab. The receptors here all came from an adult with an advanced solid tumor such as melanoma, head and neck, liver or kidney cancer.

The gene calls are TRBV5-1 and TRBJ2-7, with D perhaps given as TRBD1 or TRBD2 (5 bases each). The CDR3 is made up of 13 amino acids. Germline CDR1 is SGHRS and CDR2 is YFSETQ. Trimming pared 8 bases from V and 2 bases from J, leaving 14 bases between. CDR3 coding DNA: TGCGCCAGTACCGGGACGGTCACCTACGAGCAGTACTTC. Its translation: CASTGTVTYEQYF.

This clone has a handful of counts. V usage is TRBV19 and J usage is TRBJ2-7, with D possibly being TRBD1 (6 bases). V was cut by 4 bases and J by 3 bases, with 7 bases left in between. This CDR3 is built from 12 residues. Germline assignment: CDR1 LNHDA and CDR2 SQIVND (reference sequence). This CDR3 is CASSTGDYEQYF. CDR3 bases: TGTGCCAGTAGTACAGGGGACTACGAGCAGTACTTC.

Remarks on this clone: At the DNA level, this CDR3 is encoded by other sequences in the same sample as well. The chain carries TRBV29-1 and TRBJ2-7; 7 bases match TRBD2. The ends lost 4 bases at V and 3 bases at J; junction bases unmatched: 0. The CDR3 is made up of 11 amino acids. CDR1 is SQVTM, CDR2 ANQGSEA, per germline. CDR3 nucleotide sequence: TGCAGCGTTGGCGGGAGCTACGAGCAGTACTTC. This encodes CSVGGSYEQYF.

J is TRBJ2-1 and V is TRBV5-1; the D gene is possibly TRBD1 (6 bases). This CDR3 comprises 16 residues. Trimming removed 0 bases from V and 6 bases from J, with 16 bases in between. Germline CDR1 and CDR2: SGHRS and YFSETQ. The CDR3 DNA reads as TGCGCCAGCAGCTTGGCCCTTGGACAGAGAACCAATGAGCAGTTCTTC. It encodes CASSLALGQRTNEQFF.

The chain combines TRBV9 with TRBJ2-1; the D gene is possibly TRBD2 (5 bases). V was shortened by 2 bases and J by 5 bases, with 8 bases between the two germline ends. This CDR3 is 13 amino acids long. Germline V CDR1 and CDR2: SGDLS, YYNGEE. The CDR3 sequence is CASSVPGNNEQFF. CDR3 bases: TGTGCCAGCAGCGTCCCGGGGAACAATGAGCAGTTCTTC.

The rearrangement joins TRBV7-6 to TRBJ2-3; D is unresolved. Trimming removed 6 bases at V and 0 bases at J, with 10 bases between. This CDR3 spans 14 amino acids. In germline, CDR1 is SGHVS, CDR2 FNYEAQ. This chain's CDR3 is CASRGSESTDTQYF. The CDR3 nucleotides read TGTGCCAGCAGGGGTTCGGAAAGCACAGATACGCAGTATTTT.

The chain couples TRBV4-1 to TRBJ2-1; no definite D call. Germline V gives CDR1 MGHRA, CDR2 YSYEKL. The CDR3 length is 16 residues. V was clipped by 3 bases and J by 0 bases, with 12 bases between them. CDR3 amino acids: CASSHSPERSYNEQFF. DNA for the CDR3: TGCGCCAGCAGCCACTCCCCAGAGCGCTCCTACAATGAGCAGTTCTTC.

V is TRBV5-1 and J is TRBJ2-1; tentatively, D is TRBD1 (5 bases). The CDR3 has 11 residues. V shed 5 bases and J shed 7 bases, with 7 bases lying between them. The germline gives CDR1 SGHRS, CDR2 YFSETQ. CDR3 DNA: TGCGCCAGCAGGGGGCGGAATGAGCAGTTCTTC. It is translated as CASRGRNEQFF.

The CDR3 sequence is CASSEASDNEQFF. In DNA, the CDR3 is TGTGCCAGCAGTGAGGCATCTGACAATGAGCAGTTCTTC. The chain has TRBV6-1 and TRBJ2-1; D not resolved. V lost 3 bases, J lost 5 bases, and 8 bases lay in between. This CDR3 is built from 13 residues. CDR1 and CDR2 from the germline V gene are MNHNS and SASEGT.

V and J are TRBV9 and TRBJ2-7, with TRBD2 identical over 10 bases. Germline CDR1 reads SGDLS; CDR2 reads YYNGEE. This CDR3 is 16 amino acids long. After removal of 0 bases from V and 3 bases from J, the junction contained 6 bases not matched to a gene. The CDR3 here is CASSVESGLAYYEQYF. The CDR3 DNA follows: TGTGCCAGCAGCGTAGAATCGGGACTAGCGTACTACGAGCAGTACTTC.

In nucleotides, the CDR3 is TGTGCCAGCAGTCCGGGACACGGAAACGAGCAGTACTTC. As protein: CASSPGHGNEQYF. The chain links TRBV27 to TRBJ2-7; D is possibly TRBD1 (6 bases). Trimming pared 5 bases from V and 5 bases from J, leaving 13 bases between. Germline CDR1 is MNHEY and CDR2 is SMNVEV (reference sequence). The CDR3 has 13 residues.

The rearrangement uses TRBV10-3 and TRBJ2-5, with a possible D match to TRBD1 (5 bases). This CDR3 comprises 14 residues. The V end lost 0 bases, the J end lost 4 bases, and 9 bases lay between the germline ends. CDR1 ENHRY and CDR2 SYGVKD come from the germline V gene. The CDR3 here is CAISESPGIETQYF. The CDR3 nucleotides are TGTGCCATCAGTGAGTCGCCAGGGATAGAGACCCAGTACTTC.

This rearrangement joins TRBV5-6 to TRBJ2-7; no reliable D call. V lost 2 bases, J lost 6 bases, and 12 bases lay in between. Germline assignment: CDR1 SGHDT and CDR2 YYEEEE. There are 13 residues in the CDR3. The CDR3 reads CASSFSTTTEQYF. For the CDR3, the DNA is TGTGCCAGCAGCTTCTCGACCACCACCGAGCAGTACTTC. Full variable domain (remainder filled in from reference TRBV5-6 and TRBJ2-7): DAGVTQSPTHLIKTRGQQVTLRCSPKSGHDTVSWYQQALGQGPQFIFQYYEEEERQRGNFPDRFSGHQFPNYSSELNVNALLLGDSALYLCASSFSTTTEQYFGPGTRLTVT.

J is TRBJ2-7 and V is TRBV5-6, with 11 bases that match TRBD2. The CDR3 runs 13 residues. Germline CDR1 is SGHDT and CDR2 is YYEEEE. V was clipped by 5 bases and J by 5 bases; unmatched bases: 3. The CDR3, as DNA: TGTGCCAGCAGGGAGACTAGCGGGGACGAGCAGTACTTC. It yields the protein CASRETSGDEQYF.

The chain has TRBV27 and TRBJ2-3; no clear D gene. The CDR3 consists of 14 residues. CDR1 and CDR2 (germline): MNHEY, SMNVEV (reference sequence). Trimming removed 0 bases at V and 2 bases at J, with 6 bases between. Here the CDR3 reads CASSLSFFTDTQYF. The CDR3 DNA is TGTGCCAGCAGTTTATCTTTCTTCACAGATACGCAGTATTTT.

The chain has TRBV2 and TRBJ1-3; 8 bases agree with TRBD1. The V gene end was trimmed by 6 bases and the J gene end by 1 base; junction bases not matched to a gene: 8. Per the germline V gene, CDR1 is SNHLY and CDR2 is FYNNEI. The CDR3 runs to 16 residues. The CDR3 region has the DNA TGTGCCAGCAGCGAATTTAACAGGGGGTCTGGAAACACCATATATTTT. Amino acids: CASSEFNRGSGNTIYF.